This T cell receptor beta chain was documented in a study of blood T cells in healthy people across ages. The authors ran a second PCR of about 6 to 11 cycles using a sample-barcoded 5' primer and a J-beta primer mix. The template-switch adaptor, which had 12 random nucleotides, put a tag on each cDNA molecule. TCRdb used MiXCR to reprocess the 5' RACE reads, holding one entry per CDR3 protein. The sample has about 1 million distinct CDR3 sequences, under 55% seen once. Notes on the study in general: Long-lived and aged donors differed, with more naive CD4+ cells and higher diversity in the long-lived.

With 5 bases clipped from V and 5 bases from J, the junction kept 3 bases outside the gene matches. The CDR3 has 12 amino acids. Germline loops: CDR1 SGDLS, CDR2 YYNGEE. Each of the donors had roughly 9.1 milliliters of peripheral blood drawn into EDTA-treated Vacutainer tubes. A minimum of 7 million PBMCs was isolated per sample. This clonotype was observed a few times. Its antigen is currently unknown. Source material: blood. The chain uses TRBV9 and TRBJ1-2; 7 nucleotides agree with TRBD1. The receptor was derived from a woman aged 55-69 years in good health. CDR3 sequence: CASSKQGYGYTF. CDR3 bases: TGTGCCAGCAGTAAACAGGGGTATGGCTACACCTTC. Filled out from reference TRBV9 and TRBJ1-2, the complete variable domain reads DSGVTQTPKHLITATGQRVTLRCSPRSGDLSVYWYQQSLDQGLQFLIQYYNGEERAKGNILERFSAQQFPDLHSELNLSSLELGDSALYFCASSKQGYGYTFGSGTRLTVV.